This T cell receptor (beta chain) was profiled in a study of cytomegalovirus exposure and HLA in healthy donors. Amplification used 60 Vbeta primers and 13 Jbeta primers. The method was immunoSEQ multiplex PCR; TCRdb's version includes in-frame clones alone and lacks a portion of them. Counted here are 200,000 to 250,000 clones, 82% occurring once; the ten biggest clones make up 0.5% to 0.7%. CDR1 and CDR2 (germline): LNHDA, SQIVND (reference sequence). The CDR3 runs 18 residues. V gave up 5 bases and J gave up 2 bases, with 25 bases separating them. This chain joins TRBV19 and TRBJ2-7, with D maybe TRBD1 (7 bases). The sequenced material came from PBMCs. This clonotype was obtained from a woman in her forties in good health and CMV-seronegative. CDR3 sequence reads: CASSGDFGYGQEPYEQYF. CDR3 sequence (DNA): TGTGCCAGTAGTGGGGACTTTGGGTACGGACAGGAACCCTACGAGCAGTACTTC.